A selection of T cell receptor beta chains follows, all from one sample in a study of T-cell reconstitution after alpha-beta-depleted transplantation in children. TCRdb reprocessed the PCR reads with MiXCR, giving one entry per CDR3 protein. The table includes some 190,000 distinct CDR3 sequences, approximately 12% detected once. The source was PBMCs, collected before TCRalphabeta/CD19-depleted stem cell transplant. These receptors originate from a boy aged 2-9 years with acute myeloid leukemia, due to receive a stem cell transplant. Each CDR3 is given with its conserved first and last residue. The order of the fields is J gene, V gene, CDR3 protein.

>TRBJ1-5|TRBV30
CAWSGVGGQQPQHF
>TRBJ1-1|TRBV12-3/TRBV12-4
CASRWRNRSTEAFF
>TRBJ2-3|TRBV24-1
CATSDLVQDNTDTQYF
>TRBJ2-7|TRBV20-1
CSARDVTGGRGDEQYF
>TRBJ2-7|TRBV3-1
CASSQDSGKQVYEQYF
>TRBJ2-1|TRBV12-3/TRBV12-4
CASSVDGSYNEQFF
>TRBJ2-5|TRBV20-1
CSAMRGDETQYF
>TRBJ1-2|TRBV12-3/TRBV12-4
CASSQGGRYGYTF
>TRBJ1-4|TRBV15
CATSRGVPGQGGEKLFF
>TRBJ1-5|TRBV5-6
CASSFGRSNQPQHF
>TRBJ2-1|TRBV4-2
CASSQGLAAPVPFF
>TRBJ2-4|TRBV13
CASSLGLPPGKNIQYF
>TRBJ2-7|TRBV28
CASSLDLAGIEQYF
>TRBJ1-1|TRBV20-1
CSARDPRRGPEAFF
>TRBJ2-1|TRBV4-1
CASSQGLADYNEQFF
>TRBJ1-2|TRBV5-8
CASSLVTMYGYTF
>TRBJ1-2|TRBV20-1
CSTYLFPYGYTF
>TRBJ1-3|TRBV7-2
CASSSTVLPGNTIYF
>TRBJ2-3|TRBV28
CASSLYSGRRDTQYF
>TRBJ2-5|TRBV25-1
CASRWDDLQETQYF
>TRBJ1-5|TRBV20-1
CSARGGGDWQPQHF
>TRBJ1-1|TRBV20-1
CSAGTGTWAFF
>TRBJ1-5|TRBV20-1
CSARQGYSNQPQHF
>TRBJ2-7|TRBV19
CASSTLTGSGFYEQYF
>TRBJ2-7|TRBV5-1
CASSPSSGSYEQYF
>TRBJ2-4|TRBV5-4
CASAVRGAKNIQYF
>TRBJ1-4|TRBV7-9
CASSPPRGRDEKLFF
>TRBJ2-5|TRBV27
CASSPRSSGTQYF
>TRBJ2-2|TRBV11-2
CASSLDHSPGELFF
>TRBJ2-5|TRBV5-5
CASIGRASGRALETQYF
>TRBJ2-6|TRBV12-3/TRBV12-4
CASGANVLTF
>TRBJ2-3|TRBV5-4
CASSPPGLAGVDTQYF
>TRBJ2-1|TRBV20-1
CSANLAGGAYEQFF
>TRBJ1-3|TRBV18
CASSPPAGNTIYF
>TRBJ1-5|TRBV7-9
CASSLGASPQHF
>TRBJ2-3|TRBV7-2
CASSTGLYTDTQYF
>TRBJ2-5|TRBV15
CATSGRTGLNGETQYF
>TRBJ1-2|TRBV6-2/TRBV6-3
CASSQGTGPTFNSYTF
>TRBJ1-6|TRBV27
CASSLVGRPLHF
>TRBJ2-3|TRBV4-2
CASSQDGREGVRDTQYF
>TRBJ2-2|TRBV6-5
CASSYSFGGLNTGELFF
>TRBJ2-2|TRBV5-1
CASTPTGGNTGELFF
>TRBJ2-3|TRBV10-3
CAISDRDRFDTQYF
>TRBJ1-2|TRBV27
CASSFRARPTHFYGYTF
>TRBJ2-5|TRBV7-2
CASSFPSGSGGTQYF
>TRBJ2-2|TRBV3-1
CASSTWGPTGTRELFF
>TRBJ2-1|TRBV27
CASRGTYNEQFF
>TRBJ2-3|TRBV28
CASSLGEPADTQYF